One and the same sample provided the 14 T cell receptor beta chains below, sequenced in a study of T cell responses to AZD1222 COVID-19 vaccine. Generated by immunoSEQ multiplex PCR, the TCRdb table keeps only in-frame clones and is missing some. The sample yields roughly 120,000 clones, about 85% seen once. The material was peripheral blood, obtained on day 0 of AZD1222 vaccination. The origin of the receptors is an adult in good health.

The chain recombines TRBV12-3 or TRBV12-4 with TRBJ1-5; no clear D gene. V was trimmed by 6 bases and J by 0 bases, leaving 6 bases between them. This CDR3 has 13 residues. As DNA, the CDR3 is TGTGCCAGCAGGTCGGCTAGCAATCAGCCCCAGCATTTT. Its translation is CASRSASNQPQHF.

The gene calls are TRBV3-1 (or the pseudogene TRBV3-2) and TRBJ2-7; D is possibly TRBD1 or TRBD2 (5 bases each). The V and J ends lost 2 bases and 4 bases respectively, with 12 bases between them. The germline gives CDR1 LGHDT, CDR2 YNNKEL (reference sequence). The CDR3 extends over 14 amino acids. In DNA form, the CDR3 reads TGTGCCAGCAGCCAAATGGGACGGCCTTACGAGCAGTACTTC. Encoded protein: CASSQMGRPYEQYF.

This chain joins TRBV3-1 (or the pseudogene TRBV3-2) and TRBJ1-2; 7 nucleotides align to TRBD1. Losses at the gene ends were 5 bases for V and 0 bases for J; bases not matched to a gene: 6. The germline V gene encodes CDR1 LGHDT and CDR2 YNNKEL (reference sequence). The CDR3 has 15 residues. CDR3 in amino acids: CASSRQGLANYGYTF. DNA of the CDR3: TGTGCCAGCAGCAGACAGGGATTGGCTAACTATGGCTACACCTTC.

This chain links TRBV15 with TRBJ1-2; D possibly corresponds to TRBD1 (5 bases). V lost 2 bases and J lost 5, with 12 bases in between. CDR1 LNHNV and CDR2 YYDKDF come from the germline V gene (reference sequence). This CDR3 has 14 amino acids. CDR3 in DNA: TGTGCCACCAGCAGAAGGGGACTCGGGTATGGCTACACCTTC. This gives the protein CATSRRGLGYGYTF.

DNA for the CDR3: TGCGCCAGCAGCCAAGCTAGTCTATTCACCTCCTATAATTCACCCCTCCACTTT. Translation gives CASSQASLFTSYNSPLHF. The chain has TRBV4-1 and TRBJ1-6; D unresolved. The V gene's germline CDR1 is MGHRA and CDR2 YSYEKL. The CDR3 runs to 18 residues. V lost 1 base to trimming and J lost 0 bases, with 13 bases between them.

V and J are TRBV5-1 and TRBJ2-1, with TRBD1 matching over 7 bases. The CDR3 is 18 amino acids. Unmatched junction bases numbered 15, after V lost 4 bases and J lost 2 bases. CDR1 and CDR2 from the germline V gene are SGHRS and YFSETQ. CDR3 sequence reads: CASSSMDRSQIAYNEQFF. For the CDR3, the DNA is TGCGCCAGCAGCAGTATGGACAGGTCCCAAATAGCCTACAATGAGCAGTTCTTC.

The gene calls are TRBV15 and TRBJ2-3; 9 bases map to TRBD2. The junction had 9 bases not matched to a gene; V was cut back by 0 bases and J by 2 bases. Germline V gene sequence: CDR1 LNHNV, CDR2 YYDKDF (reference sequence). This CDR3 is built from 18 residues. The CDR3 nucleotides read TGTGCCACCAGCAGAGATCGCGCGGGGGGGCCGGACACAGATACGCAGTATTTT. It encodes CATSRDRAGGPDTDTQYF.

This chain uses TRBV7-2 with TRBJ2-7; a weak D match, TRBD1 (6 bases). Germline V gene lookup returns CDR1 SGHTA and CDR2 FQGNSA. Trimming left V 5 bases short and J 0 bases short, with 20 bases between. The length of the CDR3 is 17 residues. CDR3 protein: CASSTQGGLGPSYEQYF. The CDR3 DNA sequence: TGTGCCAGCAGCACACAGGGTGGGCTGGGCCCCTCCTACGAGCAGTACTTC.

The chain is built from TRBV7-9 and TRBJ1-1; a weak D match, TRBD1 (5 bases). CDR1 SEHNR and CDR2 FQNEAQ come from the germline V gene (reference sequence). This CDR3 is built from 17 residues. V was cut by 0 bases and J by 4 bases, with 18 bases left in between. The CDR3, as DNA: TGTGCCAGCAGCTTAGCGGGGAGGGGCATCGGAGCCACTGAAGCTTTCTTT. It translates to CASSLAGRGIGATEAFF.

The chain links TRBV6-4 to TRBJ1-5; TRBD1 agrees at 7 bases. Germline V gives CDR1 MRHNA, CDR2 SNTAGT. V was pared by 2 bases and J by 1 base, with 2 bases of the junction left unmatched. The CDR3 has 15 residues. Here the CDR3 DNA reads TGTGCCAGCAGTGACGTGGGACAGAGCAATCAGCCCCAGCATTTT. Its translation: CASSDVGQSNQPQHF.

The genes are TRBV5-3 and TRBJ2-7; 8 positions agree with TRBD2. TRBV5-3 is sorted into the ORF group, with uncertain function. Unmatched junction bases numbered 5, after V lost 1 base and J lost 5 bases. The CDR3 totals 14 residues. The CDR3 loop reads CARSLLGRAHEQYF. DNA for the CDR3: TGTGCCAGAAGCTTGCTCGGGAGGGCCCACGAGCAGTACTTC.

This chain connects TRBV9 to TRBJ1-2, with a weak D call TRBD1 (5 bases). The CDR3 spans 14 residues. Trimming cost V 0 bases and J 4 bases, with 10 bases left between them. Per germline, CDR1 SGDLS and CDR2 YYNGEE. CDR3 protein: CASSVAGLGYGYTF. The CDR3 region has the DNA TGTGCCAGCAGCGTAGCGGGGCTCGGCTATGGCTACACCTTC.

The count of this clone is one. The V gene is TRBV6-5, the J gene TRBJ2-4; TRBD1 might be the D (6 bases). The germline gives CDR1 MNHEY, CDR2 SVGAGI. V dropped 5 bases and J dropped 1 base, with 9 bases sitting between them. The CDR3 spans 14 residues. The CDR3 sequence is CASSIQGAKNIQYF. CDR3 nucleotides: TGTGCCAGCAGTATCCAGGGGGCCAAAAACATTCAGTACTTC.

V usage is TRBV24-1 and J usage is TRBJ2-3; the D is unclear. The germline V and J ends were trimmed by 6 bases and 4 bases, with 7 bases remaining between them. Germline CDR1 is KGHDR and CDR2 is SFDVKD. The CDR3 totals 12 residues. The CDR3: CATSSDADTQYF. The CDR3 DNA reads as TGTGCCACCAGTAGTGACGCAGATACGCAGTATTTT.